In this sample, the clone carrying this TCR beta chain is medium-sized. Its antigen remains unknown. This record comes from a study of T cell repertoires in aging, cancer and after chemotherapy. Rearranged V-D-J TRB sequences were amplified with a mixed TRB-A/B primer pool. TCRdb analysed the multiplex PCR reads with MiXCR anew, one entry per CDR3 protein. The data hold around 1,800 distinct CDR3 sequences, with 20% to 25% observed a single time. Study results and limitations: Lymphoid organ infiltration in hematological cancer patients may impair thymic emigration or peripheral T cell expansion. Compared with age-matched healthy donors, untreated hematological or solid cancer patients showed higher blood TCR clonality.

The germline V gene encodes CDR1 LNHDA and CDR2 SQIVND (reference sequence). The CDR3 has 14 residues. V lost 7 bases and J lost 4; bases outside the gene matches: 7. Amplification of TCR beta used genomic DNA extracted from peripheral blood. Input material: blood. The origin of this receptor is a human donor with a blood cancer. The genes are TRBV19 and TRBJ1-1; 9 positions match TRBD1. The CDR3 here is CASTQGAIFTEAFF. The CDR3 bases are TGTGCCAGTACACAGGGGGCAATTTTCACTGAAGCTTTCTTT.